The clone carrying this T cell receptor beta chain was observed a handful of times. The method was immunoSEQ multiplex PCR; TCRdb's version includes in-frame clones alone and lacks a portion of them. Here the sample spans 350,000 to 500,000 clones, about 88% being singletons. The germline V gene has CDR1 SGHDT and CDR2 YYEEEE. V was pared by 4 bases and J by 2 bases, with 10 bases between. The CDR3 covers 14 residues. This sample is part of a study of blood T cell repertoires in COVID-19. Study-level information: Acute-phase and convalescent COVID-19 samples originated in the United States, Italy and Spain. T cells, B-cell-depleted T cells, or PBMCs provided the cDNA or gDNA that served as material.

Adults between about 18 and 89 years of age took part from 20 to 25 US areas. Participants' reported clinical history set cohort assignment. The specimen sequenced was PBMCs or T cells enriched from blood (not recorded which). This receptor was taken from a woman aged 18-35 years who had been exposed to COVID-19. V gene TRBV5-6 combines with J gene TRBJ1-5, with D perhaps matching TRBD1 (6 bases). The CDR3 DNA reads as TGTGCCAGCAGCGGGGGGGGCGGCAATCAGCCCCAGCATTTT. Translated: CASSGGGGNQPQHF.